Detailed here is one TCR beta chain. These data belong to a study of cytomegalovirus exposure and HLA in healthy donors. The overall study: It was reported in a later analysis that the 95 to 150 validation repertoires used the same platform as the approximately 600 first-cohort repertoires.

Clones were sequenced by immunoSEQ multiplex PCR, and TCRdb holds only the in-frame ones, with some missing. This sample has about 74,000 clones, with 94% found just once. The CDR3 totals 13 residues. Trimming pared 3 bases from V and 4 bases from J, leaving 10 bases between. The germline CDR1 and CDR2 sequences are SGHRS and YFSETQ. The receptor was derived from a woman younger than 35 in good health and CMV-seropositive. The chain is built from TRBV5-1 and TRBJ2-5, with D perhaps matching TRBD1 (5 bases). The material sequenced was PBMCs. The CDR3 spells CASSSGWRETQYF. The CDR3, as DNA: TGCGCCAGCAGCTCAGGGTGGCGAGAGACCCAGTACTTC.